The 5 T cell receptor beta chains presented below share a single source sample, sequenced in a study of human T cells and chemical hapten exposure. This sample's time point: patch test 2, 6 weeks after DPC sensitization. The treatment is: therapeutic diphenylcyclopropenone sensitization with weekly scalp DPC. TCRdb itself ran the RACE reads through MiXCR, one entry per CDR3 protein. This table has some 150,000 distinct CDR3 sequences, about 11% appearing once. Sequenced here: whole blood, sampled in connection with sensitization to the hapten diphenylcyclopropenone (DPC). These receptors were taken from a woman in her fifties or sixties with alopecia areata. Some clones in this sample may be carry-over from other donors' samples.

This clonotype was observed at least ten times. The rearrangement links TRBV12-3 or TRBV12-4 to TRBJ2-5, with D possibly being TRBD1 (5 bases). The CDR3 totals 15 residues. Between the trimmed V and J ends, which lost 6 bases and 6 bases, there was a span of 20 bases. In DNA form, the CDR3 reads TGTGCCAGCAGGGCCCAATCCCAGGGAACGAAGACCCAGTACTTC. It is translated as CASRAQSQGTKTQYF.

With respect to this clonotype: A much larger clone differs from this one at a single base, so this may be a read error. This rearrangement joins TRBV5-6 to TRBJ2-1; D is unresolved. The V gene's germline CDR1 is SGHDT and CDR2 YYEEEE. This CDR3 comprises 11 residues. The CDR3 protein is CASSKYTEQSF. The CDR3 DNA follows: TGTGCCAGCAGTAAGTACACTGAGCAGTCCTTC.

The chain combines TRBV19 with TRBJ1-5; no definite D call. Trimming cost V 3 bases and J 4 bases, with 7 bases left between them. Germline V gene data show CDR1 as LNHDA and CDR2 as SQIVND (reference sequence). The CDR3 runs to 13 residues. The CDR3 DNA reads as TGTGCCAGTAGTATCACATATAATCAGCCCCAGCATTTT. It translates to CASSITYNQPQHF.

This clonotype was seen a handful of times. The V gene is TRBV12-3 or TRBV12-4, the J gene TRBJ1-5; maybe TRBD1 (6 bases). V was trimmed by 6 bases and J by 6 bases, leaving 18 bases between them. The CDR3 totals 15 residues. CDR3 region: CASSNTISGAQPQHF. The DNA of the CDR3 is TGTGCCAGCAGCAACACAATTTCGGGGGCTCAGCCCCAGCATTTT.

This clonotype turned up a few times. This CDR3 reads CASSRRPETYMNTEAFF. Here the CDR3 DNA reads TGTGCCAGCAGCCGTCGACCTGAGACATACATGAACACTGAAGCTTTCTTT. J is TRBJ1-1 and V is TRBV5-6; no definite D call. Germline V gene sequence: CDR1 SGHDT, CDR2 YYEEEE. V lost 4 bases and J lost 0, with 19 bases in between. This CDR3 is 17 amino acids long.